Presented here are 22 T cell receptor beta chains from one specimen sequenced in a study of cytomegalovirus exposure and HLA in healthy donors. The primer mix had 60 Vbeta and 13 Jbeta primers. The method was immunoSEQ multiplex PCR; TCRdb's version includes in-frame clones alone and lacks a portion of them. The data contain roughly 200,000 clones, 78% of them singletons. The specimen was PBMCs. The receptors stem from a female donor in good health and CMV-seronegative.

This chain connects TRBV18 to TRBJ2-7, with D possibly matching TRBD1 (5 bases). From germline, CDR1 is KGHSH and CDR2 LQKENI. Trimming shortened V by 6 bases and J by 3 bases, and 15 bases separated the two germline ends. CDR3 length: 14 residues. The CDR3 reads CASSTRQGIYEQYF. Written as DNA, the CDR3 is TGTGCCAGCTCCACCCGTCAGGGAATCTACGAGCAGTACTTC. The whole variable domain, filled in from reference TRBV18 and TRBJ2-7, reads NAGVMQNPRHLVRRRGQEARLRCSPMKGHSHVYWYRQLPEEGLKFMVYLQKENIIDESGMPKERFSAEFPKEGPSILRIQQVVRGDSAAYFCASSTRQGIYEQYFGPGTRLTVT.

This clone was found once. The chain is built from TRBV7-9 and TRBJ2-3; possibly TRBD2 for D (6 bases). CDR3 size: 15 residues. From germline, CDR1 is SEHNR and CDR2 FQNEAQ (reference sequence). Trimming cost V 5 bases and J 0 bases, with 12 bases left between them. This CDR3 is CASSPLLASTDTQYF. The CDR3 DNA reads TGTGCCAGCAGCCCTCTTCTAGCGAGCACAGATACGCAGTATTTT.

This clone was detected ten times or more. The chain combines TRBV19 with TRBJ2-7; D possibly corresponds to TRBD2 (5 bases). Germline V CDR1 and CDR2: LNHDA, SQIVND (reference sequence). Trimming shortened V by 4 bases and J by 2 bases, and 18 bases separated the two germline ends. The CDR3 is 16 amino acids. The CDR3 nucleotides read TGTGCCAGTAGTACCAAGGGAGCGATTACAACCTACGAGCAGTACTTC. Translating it yields CASSTKGAITTYEQYF.

The V call is TRBV5-6, the J call TRBJ1-5, with 7 bases that match TRBD1. Trimming removed 4 bases from V and 9 bases from J; junction bases left unmatched: 7. Per the germline V gene, CDR1 is SGHDT and CDR2 is YYEEEE. The length of the CDR3 is 13 residues. The CDR3, as DNA: TGTGCCAGCAGCAAAGGGACAGCAGGGCCCCAGCATTTT. This gives the protein CASSKGTAGPQHF.

The chain couples TRBV7-9 to TRBJ2-3; 11 bases match TRBD2. The trim removed 1 base at V and 1 base at J, leaving 1 base unmatched. Germline lookup yields CDR1 SEHNR and CDR2 FQNEAQ (reference sequence). The CDR3 spans 16 residues. In DNA form, the CDR3 reads TGTGCCAGCAGCTTAGTACTAGCGGGGGGCACAGATACGCAGTATTTT. Residues: CASSLVLAGGTDTQYF.

The chain couples TRBV5-1 to TRBJ2-1; 7 nucleotides agree with TRBD1. The CDR3 sequence is 14 residues long. Germline V gene data show CDR1 as SGHRS and CDR2 as YFSETQ. J lost 8 bases, V lost 4 bases, and 9 bases had no gene match. As DNA, the CDR3 is TGCGCCAGCAGCCCCCGGGACAGTGGCGATGAGCAGTTCTTC. It translates to CASSPRDSGDEQFF.

The table lists this clone with a count of one. V gene TRBV6-5 combines with J gene TRBJ2-2; 9 nucleotides match TRBD1. Trimming took 4 bases from V and 4 from J; bases not matched to a gene: 1. The germline V gene has CDR1 MNHEY and CDR2 SVGAGI. The CDR3 runs 14 residues. Written as DNA, the CDR3 is TGTGCCAGCAGTTGGGACAGGGTCACCGGGGAGCTGTTTTTT. This gives the protein CASSWDRVTGELFF.

This clone was detected only a few times. CDR3 in DNA: TGCGCCAGCAGCCAGGACAGGACAACCGCTGGGGCCAACGTCCTGACTTTC. It specifies CASSQDRTTAGANVLTF. V is TRBV4-3 and J is TRBJ2-6, with 7 bases aligning to TRBD1. Unmatched junction bases numbered 7, after V lost 3 bases and J lost 2 bases. The length of the CDR3 is 17 residues. Germline V CDR1 and CDR2: LGHNA, YSLEER.

The chain couples TRBV19 to TRBJ1-2; 8 positions match TRBD1. CDR3 length equals 15 residues. V lost 4 bases, J lost 7 bases, and 11 bases stayed unmatched. In germline, CDR1 is LNHDA, CDR2 SQIVND (reference sequence). CDR3 region: CASSSGTGDLGGYTF. As DNA, the CDR3 is TGTGCCAGTAGTAGTGGGACAGGCGACCTGGGTGGCTACACCTTC.

The V call is TRBV2, the J call TRBJ2-1; D not certain. The CDR3 sequence is 13 residues long. Per germline, CDR1 SNHLY and CDR2 FYNNEI. Trimming took 5 bases from V and 9 from J, leaving 14 bases between them. CDR3 nucleotide sequence: TGTGCCAGCAGTCCCCGACCTTCAGGTGAGCAGTTCTTC. Its protein is CASSPRPSGEQFF.

The chain links TRBV28 to TRBJ1-2; 7 nucleotides line up with TRBD1. Per germline, CDR1 MDHEN and CDR2 SYDVKM. The CDR3 runs 15 residues. V lost 3 bases to trimming and J lost 2 bases; unmatched junction nucleotides: 6. CDR3 in DNA: TGTGCCAGCAGTTTCTTCGACAGGGCCAACTATGGCTACACCTTC. This translates into CASSFFDRANYGYTF.

The genes are TRBV5-1 and TRBJ2-7; possibly TRBD1 for D (6 bases). Trimming left V 4 bases short and J 4 bases short, with 15 bases between. This CDR3 has 14 amino acids. CDR1 is SGHRS, CDR2 YFSETQ, per germline. Here the CDR3 reads CASSRTQGPYEQYF. CDR3 nucleotide sequence: TGCGCCAGCAGCCGGACCCAGGGGCCTTACGAGCAGTACTTC.

The chain couples TRBV9 to TRBJ2-5; the D is unclear. This CDR3 region has 14 residues. The V gene's germline CDR1 is SGDLS and CDR2 YYNGEE. V lost 0 bases, J lost 5 bases, and 11 bases lay in between. The CDR3 DNA reads as TGTGCCAGCAGCGTAGGTCAAATGAGGGAGACCCAGTACTTC. Encoded protein: CASSVGQMRETQYF.

There are a few counts of this clone. The V gene is TRBV9, the J gene TRBJ2-7, with 9 bases fitting TRBD2. CDR1 SGDLS and CDR2 YYNGEE come from the germline V gene. The V gene end was trimmed by 4 bases and the J gene end by 7 bases; junction bases not matched to a gene: 12. This CDR3 spans 15 amino acids. CDR3 coding DNA: TGTGCCAGCAGCACCTCCGGGACTAGCTTCAGGGAGCAGTACTTC. Its translation is CASSTSGTSFREQYF. Drawing the rest from reference TRBV9 and TRBJ2-7, the complete variable domain is DSGVTQTPKHLITATGQRVTLRCSPRSGDLSVYWYQQSLDQGLQFLIQYYNGEERAKGNILERFSAQQFPDLHSELNLSSLELGDSALYFCASSTSGTSFREQYFGPGTRLTVT.

On this clone itself: Being one base from a much bigger clone, this may be a read error. This chain connects TRBV7-9 to TRBJ2-7, with D possibly being TRBD1 (5 bases). CDR3 size: 13 residues. Germline CDR1 SEHNR, CDR2 FQNEAQ (reference sequence). CDR3 DNA sequence: TGTTCCAGCAGCTTAGACAGCTCCTACGAGCAGTACTTC. Translating it yields CSSSLDSSYEQYF.

In this sample, this clone turned up a few times. The rearrangement joins TRBV11-2 to TRBJ1-3; D unresolved. The germline V gene encodes CDR1 SGHAT and CDR2 FQNNGV. V lost 5 bases and J 10 bases, leaving 18 bases between the germline ends. The CDR3 has 14 amino acids. The CDR3, as DNA: TGTGCCAGCAGCCCCGACTGGGGAGGTGGGACCATATATTTT. Translating it yields CASSPDWGGGTIYF.

The rearrangement uses TRBV29-1 and TRBJ2-1; the match to TRBD2 covers 11 bases. Germline V CDR1 and CDR2: SQVTM, ANQGSEA. Germline trimming cut 2 bases from V and 7 bases from J; bases unmatched to any gene: 4. This CDR3 spans 14 amino acids. CDR3 nucleotides: TGCAGCGTTGAACGGACTAGCGGGTCAAATGAGCAGTTCTTC. It codes for CSVERTSGSNEQFF.

This clone has only a few counts. The chain uses TRBV5-1 and TRBJ1-1; weak D call: TRBD1 (6 bases). In germline, CDR1 is SGHRS, CDR2 YFSETQ. CDR3 length equals 14 residues. V was cut by 8 bases and J by 1 base, with 15 bases left in between. This chain's CDR3 is CASRATGSNTEAFF. CDR3 nucleotide sequence: TGCGCCAGTCGCGCGACAGGTTCGAACACTGAAGCTTTCTTT. The full variable domain, with the rest looked up from reference TRBV5-1 and TRBJ1-1, is KAGVTQTPRYLIKTRGQQVTLSCSPISGHRSVSWYQQTPGQGLQFLFEYFSETQRNKGNFPGRFSGRQFSNSRSEMNVSTLELGDSALYLCASRATGSNTEAFFGQGTRLTVV.

The chain has TRBV4-3 and TRBJ2-1, with TRBD2 identical over 7 bases. Germline V gene lookup returns CDR1 LGHNA and CDR2 YSLEER. Trimming took 3 bases from V and 7 from J; bases not matched to a gene: 15. The CDR3 is 17 amino acids. This chain's CDR3 is CASSQGWGGATPNEQFF. The CDR3 nucleotides are TGCGCCAGCAGCCAGGGCTGGGGGGGAGCAACCCCAAATGAGCAGTTCTTC.

This chain uses TRBV28 with TRBJ2-1; a possible D gene is TRBD1 (6 bases). Germline assignment: CDR1 MDHEN and CDR2 SYDVKM. The length of the CDR3 is 15 residues. The V gene lost 2 bases and the J gene lost 4 bases, with 12 bases spanning the gap. In DNA, the CDR3 is TGTGCCAGCAGTTTAATACAGGGATATTACAATGAGCAGTTCTTC. It encodes CASSLIQGYYNEQFF. The full variable domain, completed using reference TRBV28 and TRBJ2-1, is DVKVTQSSRYLVKRTGEKVFLECVQDMDHENMFWYRQDPGLGLRLIYFSYDVKMKEKGDIPEGYSVSREKKERFSLILESASTNQTSMYLCASSLIQGYYNEQFFGPGTRLTVL.

The CDR3 protein is CASSLITVASREQYF. The DNA for the CDR3 is TGTGCCAGCAGCTTAATTACCGTAGCATCGAGGGAGCAGTACTTC. The gene calls are TRBV11-2 and TRBJ2-7; no clear D gene. Germline V gene sequence: CDR1 SGHAT, CDR2 FQNNGV. The CDR3 runs 15 residues. Between the trimmed V and J ends, which lost 2 bases and 7 bases, there was a span of 18 bases.

The chain couples TRBV2 to TRBJ2-1; TRBD2 matches 8 bases. Unmatched junction bases numbered 9, after V lost 11 bases and J lost 6 bases. The CDR3 covers 13 residues. Germline CDR1 and CDR2: SNHLY and FYNNEI. CDR3 protein: CAGYSGEVNEQFF. CDR3 DNA sequence: TGTGCCGGGTATAGCGGGGAAGTCAATGAGCAGTTCTTC.